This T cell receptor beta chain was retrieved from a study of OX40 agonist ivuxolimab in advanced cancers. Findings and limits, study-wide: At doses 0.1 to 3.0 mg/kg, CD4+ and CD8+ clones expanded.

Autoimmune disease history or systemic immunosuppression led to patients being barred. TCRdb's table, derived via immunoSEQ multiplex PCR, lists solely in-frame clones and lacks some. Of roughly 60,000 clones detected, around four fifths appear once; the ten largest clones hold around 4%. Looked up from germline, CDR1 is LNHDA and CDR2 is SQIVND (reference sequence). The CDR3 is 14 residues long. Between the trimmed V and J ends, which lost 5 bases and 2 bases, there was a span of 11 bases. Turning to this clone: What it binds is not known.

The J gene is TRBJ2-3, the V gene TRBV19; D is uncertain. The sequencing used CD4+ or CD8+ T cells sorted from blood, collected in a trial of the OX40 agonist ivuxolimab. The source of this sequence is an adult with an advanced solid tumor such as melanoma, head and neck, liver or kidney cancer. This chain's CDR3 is CASSFFADTDTQYF. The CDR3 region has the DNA TGTGCCAGTAGTTTTTTTGCAGACACAGATACGCAGTATTTT. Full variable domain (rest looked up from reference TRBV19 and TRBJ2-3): DGGITQSPKYLFRKEGQNVTLSCEQNLNHDAMYWYRQDPGQGLRLIYYSQIVNDFQKGDIAEGYSVSREKKESFPLTVTSAQKNPTAFYLCASSFFADTDTQYFGPGTRLTVL.